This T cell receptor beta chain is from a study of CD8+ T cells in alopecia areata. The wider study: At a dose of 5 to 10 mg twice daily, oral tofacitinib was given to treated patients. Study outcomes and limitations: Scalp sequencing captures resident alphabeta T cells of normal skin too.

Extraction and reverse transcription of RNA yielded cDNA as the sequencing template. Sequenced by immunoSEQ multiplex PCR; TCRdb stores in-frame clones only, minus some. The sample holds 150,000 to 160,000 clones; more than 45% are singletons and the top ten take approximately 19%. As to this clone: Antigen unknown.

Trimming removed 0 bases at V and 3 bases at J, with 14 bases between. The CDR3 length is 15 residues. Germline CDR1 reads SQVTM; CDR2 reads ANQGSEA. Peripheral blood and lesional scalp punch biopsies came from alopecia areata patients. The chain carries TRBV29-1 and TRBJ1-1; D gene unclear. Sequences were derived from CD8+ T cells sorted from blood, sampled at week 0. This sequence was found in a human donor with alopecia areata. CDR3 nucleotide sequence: TGCAGCGTTGAAGATAGCGAGACGGCCTACACTGAAGCTTTCTTT. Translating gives CSVEDSETAYTEAFF.